These T cell receptor beta chains were read from a single sample in a study of cytomegalovirus exposure and HLA in healthy donors. The data were produced by immunoSEQ multiplex PCR, yet TCRdb's version contains in-frame clones alone and is incomplete. The sample's table shows 50,000 to 60,000 clones. The material sequenced was PBMCs. These receptors all stem from a woman aged 45-65 years in good health and CMV-seropositive. Both conserved end residues are part of each CDR3. A D gene is named only where the DNA matches it firmly.

D,V,J,DNA,CDR3
NA,TRBV15,TRBJ1-5,TGTGCCACCAGCAGAGATCGGGGAGGGGATCAGCCCCAGCATTTT,CATSRDRGGDQPQHF
NA,TRBV6-5,TRBJ2-7,TGTGCCAGCAGTCCGGGACTTGTCTCCTACGAGCAGTACTTC,CASSPGLVSYEQYF
NA,TRBV5-6,TRBJ2-7,TGTGCCAGCAGCTTATCGTCCTCCTACGAGCAGTACTTC,CASSLSSSYEQYF
NA,TRBV19,TRBJ2-7,TGTGCCAGTAGTATAGGTGATCCATCAGGGGAGCAGTACTTC,CASSIGDPSGEQYF
TRBD2,TRBV6-6,TRBJ2-7,TGTGCCAGCAGCGGACTAGTCCCCCAATCCGAGCAGTACTTC,CASSGLVPQSEQYF
TRBD1,TRBV20-1,TRBJ1-1,TGCAGTTATCCGGGACAGCTTGAAGCTTTCTTT,CSYPGQLEAFF
TRBD2,TRBV4-1,TRBJ2-7,TGCGCCAGCAGCCACCTTATCCCGGGACTAGCGGGAGGCCACGAGCAGTACTTC,CASSHLIPGLAGGHEQYF
TRBD1,TRBV25-1,TRBJ2-7,TGTGCCAGCAGTGCGGGGACAGGGTCCGCCTACGAGCAGTACTTC,CASSAGTGSAYEQYF
TRBD1,TRBV19,TRBJ2-1,TGTGCCAGTAGTATCGCGGGACAGGGCTGGGATGAGCAGTTCTTC,CASSIAGQGWDEQFF
TRBD2,TRBV6-5,TRBJ2-7,TGTGCCAGCAGTTACTCGTCCCTAGCGGGTACCTACGAGCAGTACTTC,CASSYSSLAGTYEQYF
TRBD2,TRBV7-2,TRBJ2-3,TGTGCCAGCAGCTCCCCTCCGGGAGGCGCAGATACGCAGTATTTT,CASSSPPGGADTQYF
TRBD2,TRBV7-2,TRBJ2-7,TGTGCCAGCAGCTCCGGACTAGCGGGGGCACTCTCCGAGCAGTACTTC,CASSSGLAGALSEQYF
TRBD2,TRBV7-6,TRBJ2-3,TGTGCCAGCAGCTTAGTTCTAGCGGGAGGAGATACGCAGTATTTT,CASSLVLAGGDTQYF
NA,TRBV5-1,TRBJ2-1,TGCGCCAGCAGCCCCCCCGGACTGGACAATGAGCAGTTCTTC,CASSPPGLDNEQFF
NA,TRBV10-3,TRBJ1-2,TGTGCCATCAGTGCAGACTCCTATGGCTACACCTTC,CAISADSYGYTF
TRBD2,TRBV7-2,TRBJ2-1,TGTGCCAGCAGCTCTACTAGCGGGGGCCAGAATGAGCAGTTCTTC,CASSSTSGGQNEQFF
TRBD1,TRBV5-1,TRBJ1-1,TGCGCCAGCAGCTTAGGAACGGCAGGGGGCGACGCTTTCTTT,CASSLGTAGGDAFF
NA,TRBV5-1,TRBJ1-3,TGCGCCAGCACCTCAGGGGTTGGAAACACCATATATTTT,CASTSGVGNTIYF
NA,TRBV5-1,TRBJ1-1,TGCGCCAGCAGCAAGATCCTTAGCACTGAAGCTTTCTTT,CASSKILSTEAFF
TRBD1,TRBV5-1,TRBJ1-1,TGCGCCAGCAGCTCGCCCGGGACAGGTATTCGGATCATGAACACTGAAGCTTTCTTT,CASSSPGTGIRIMNTEAFF
TRBD1,TRBV28,TRBJ1-1,TGTGCCAGCAGGGGGACAGTAATGAACACTGAAGCTTTCTTT,CASRGTVMNTEAFF
NA,TRBV5-5,TRBJ1-1,TGTGCCAGCAGCTGGCTCCGGGGGGCTGGGGGCACTGAAGCTTTCTTT,CASSWLRGAGGTEAFF
TRBD1,TRBV7-2,TRBJ1-4,TGTGCCAGCAGCTTAGGACAGGGGAGAAGTGGTGAAAAACTGTTTTTT,CASSLGQGRSGEKLFF
TRBD1,TRBV27,TRBJ1-1,TGTGCCAGCAGTTTTCTCCGGGACAGGAACACTGAAGCTTTCTTT,CASSFLRDRNTEAFF
TRBD2,TRBV6-6,TRBJ2-2,TGTGCCAGCAGAACTCTGGGGCTAGCGGGGGCTGGGGAGCTGTTTTTT,CASRTLGLAGAGELFF
NA,TRBV7-9,TRBJ1-1,TGTGCCAGCAGCTTAGGGACAGAGAACACTGAAGCTTTCTTT,CASSLGTENTEAFF
NA,TRBV28,TRBJ2-1,TGTGCCAGCAGCGTCGACAGGATTTGGGATTCGGATGATGAGCAGTTCTTC,CASSVDRIWDSDDEQFF
NA,TRBV30,TRBJ1-5,TGTGCCTGGAGTGTAGGGGCCAATCAGCCCCAGCATTTT,CAWSVGANQPQHF
TRBD2,TRBV5-4,TRBJ2-3,TGTGCCAGCAGGGGACTAGCGGGAGGGAGCACAGATACGCAGTATTTT,CASRGLAGGSTDTQYF
NA,TRBV4-1,TRBJ2-2,TGCGCCAGCAGCCAACCCACGCTGGTAAGCCGGGAGCTGTTTTTT,CASSQPTLVSRELFF
NA,TRBV28,TRBJ1-2,TGTGCCAGCAGGCCTCCTAATTCTAACTATGGCTACACCTTC,CASRPPNSNYGYTF
NA,TRBV7-9,TRBJ1-5,TGTGCCAGCAGCTTAGAAACGGGACTGGGCTATAGCAATCAGCCCCAGCATTTT,CASSLETGLGYSNQPQHF
NA,TRBV2,TRBJ2-2,TGTGCCAGCTATCCTAATCTTAACACCGGGGAGCTGTTTTTT,CASYPNLNTGELFF